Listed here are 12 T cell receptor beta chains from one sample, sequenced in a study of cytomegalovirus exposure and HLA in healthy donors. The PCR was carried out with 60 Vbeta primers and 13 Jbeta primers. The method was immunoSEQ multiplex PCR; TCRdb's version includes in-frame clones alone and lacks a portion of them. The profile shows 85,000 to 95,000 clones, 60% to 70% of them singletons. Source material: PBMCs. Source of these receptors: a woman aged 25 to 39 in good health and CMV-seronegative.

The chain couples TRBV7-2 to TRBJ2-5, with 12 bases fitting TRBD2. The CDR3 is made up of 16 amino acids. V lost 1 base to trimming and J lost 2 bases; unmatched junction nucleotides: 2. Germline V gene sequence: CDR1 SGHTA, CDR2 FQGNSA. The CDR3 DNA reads TGTGCCAGCAGCTTAGGGCTAGCGGGAGGGCAAGAGACCCAGTACTTC. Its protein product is CASSLGLAGGQETQYF.

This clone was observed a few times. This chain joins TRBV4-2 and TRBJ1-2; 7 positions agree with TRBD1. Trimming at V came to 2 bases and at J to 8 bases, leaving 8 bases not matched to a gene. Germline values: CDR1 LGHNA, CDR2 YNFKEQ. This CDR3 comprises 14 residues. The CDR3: CASSQLQGPSGYTF. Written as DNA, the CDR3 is TGTGCCAGCAGCCAATTACAGGGGCCATCAGGCTACACCTTC.

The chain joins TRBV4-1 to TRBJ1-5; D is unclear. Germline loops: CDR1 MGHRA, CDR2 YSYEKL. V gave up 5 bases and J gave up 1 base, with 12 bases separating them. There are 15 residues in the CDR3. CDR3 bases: TGCGCCAGCAGCTCTGCGGTAATAAGCAATCAGCCCCAGCATTTT. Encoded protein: CASSSAVISNQPQHF.

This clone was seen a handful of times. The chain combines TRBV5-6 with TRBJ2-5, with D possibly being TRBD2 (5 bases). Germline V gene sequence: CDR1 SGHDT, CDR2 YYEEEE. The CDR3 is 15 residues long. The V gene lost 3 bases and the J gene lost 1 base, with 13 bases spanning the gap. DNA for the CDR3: TGTGCCAGCAGCTCCCGAGCGGCGGTCCAAGAGACCCAGTACTTC. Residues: CASSSRAAVQETQYF.

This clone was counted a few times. CDR3 protein: CASSPNGETQYF. CDR3 in DNA: TGTGCCAGCAGTCCGAACGGAGAGACCCAGTACTTC. The rearrangement joins TRBV28 to TRBJ2-5, with no clear D. CDR3 length equals 12 residues. Germline values: CDR1 MDHEN, CDR2 SYDVKM. The V end was cut by 5 bases, the J end by 4 bases, with 8 bases between. The full variable domain, completed using reference TRBV28 and TRBJ2-5, is DVKVTQSSRYLVKRTGEKVFLECVQDMDHENMFWYRQDPGLGLRLIYFSYDVKMKEKGDIPEGYSVSREKKERFSLILESASTNQTSMYLCASSPNGETQYFGPGTRLLVL.

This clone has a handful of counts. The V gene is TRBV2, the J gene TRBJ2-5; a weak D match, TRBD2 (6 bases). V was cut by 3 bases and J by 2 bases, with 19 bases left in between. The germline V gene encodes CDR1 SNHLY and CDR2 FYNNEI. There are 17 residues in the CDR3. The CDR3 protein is CASSDRIPGVPQETQYF. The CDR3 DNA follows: TGTGCCAGCAGTGATAGGATACCGGGGGTTCCACAAGAGACCCAGTACTTC.

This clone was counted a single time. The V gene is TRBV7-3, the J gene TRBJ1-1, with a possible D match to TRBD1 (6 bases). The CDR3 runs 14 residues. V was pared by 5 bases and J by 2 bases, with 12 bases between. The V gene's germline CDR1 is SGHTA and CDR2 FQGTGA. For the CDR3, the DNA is TGTGCCAGCAGCCCCGGGACACTTAACACTGAAGCTTTCTTT. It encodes CASSPGTLNTEAFF.

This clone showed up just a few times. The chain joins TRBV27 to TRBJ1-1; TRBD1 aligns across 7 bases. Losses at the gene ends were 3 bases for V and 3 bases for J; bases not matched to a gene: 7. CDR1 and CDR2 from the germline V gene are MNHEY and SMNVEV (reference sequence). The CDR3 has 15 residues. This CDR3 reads CASSLGQGVYTEAFF. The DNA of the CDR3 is TGTGCCAGCAGTTTGGGGCAGGGGGTCTACACTGAAGCTTTCTTT.

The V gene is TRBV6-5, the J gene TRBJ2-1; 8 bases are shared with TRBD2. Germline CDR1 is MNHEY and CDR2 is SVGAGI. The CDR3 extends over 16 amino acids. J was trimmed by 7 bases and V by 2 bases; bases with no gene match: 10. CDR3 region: CASSYARGAVRNEQFF. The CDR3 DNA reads TGTGCCAGCAGTTACGCGCGGGGGGCCGTGAGGAATGAGCAGTTCTTC.

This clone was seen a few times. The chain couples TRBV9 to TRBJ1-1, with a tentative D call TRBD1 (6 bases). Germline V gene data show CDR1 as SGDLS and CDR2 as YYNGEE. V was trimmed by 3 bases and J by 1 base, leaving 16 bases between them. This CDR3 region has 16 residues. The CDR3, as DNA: TGTGCCAGCAGCGCAACAGGGACGCCCCGGAACACTGAAGCTTTCTTT. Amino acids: CASSATGTPRNTEAFF.

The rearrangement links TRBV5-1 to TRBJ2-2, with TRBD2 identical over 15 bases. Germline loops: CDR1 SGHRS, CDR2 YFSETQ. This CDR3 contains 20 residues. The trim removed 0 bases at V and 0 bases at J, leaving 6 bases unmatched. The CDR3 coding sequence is TGCGCCAGCAGCTTGGCCTTAGGACTAGCGGGAGGGCCGAACACCGGGGAGCTGTTTTTT. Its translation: CASSLALGLAGGPNTGELFF.

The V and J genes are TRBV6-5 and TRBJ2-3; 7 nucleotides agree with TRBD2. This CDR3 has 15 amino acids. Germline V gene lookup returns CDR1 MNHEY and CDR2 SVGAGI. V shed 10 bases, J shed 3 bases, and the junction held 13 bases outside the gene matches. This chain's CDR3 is CATMVRGTTTDTQYF. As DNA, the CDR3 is TGTGCCACCATGGTTCGGGGGACTACAACAGATACGCAGTATTTT.